The source of this TCR beta chain is a study of control samples from healthy donors and cancer patients. Assay used: immunoSEQ multiplex PCR; TCRdb lists only in-frame clones, some missing. Found here are over 110,000 clones, roughly 92% of them singletons; the top ten hold around 11%. Germline V gene lookup returns CDR1 SGDLS and CDR2 YYNGEE. This CDR3 has 12 amino acids. Trimming left V 0 bases short and J 8 bases short, with 6 bases between. This chain uses TRBV9 with TRBJ2-1, with unresolved D. The clonotype was recovered from a man aged 25-45 years in good health. The sequenced sample was blood. The CDR3 sequence: CASSVDFDEQFF. The CDR3 DNA follows: TGTGCCAGCAGCGTAGATTTTGATGAGCAGTTCTTC.